This T cell receptor beta chain was identified during a study of T cell responses to AZD1222 COVID-19 vaccine (dated by TCRdb to about 2021). For context, the study as a whole: A total of 233 trial participants underwent TCR sequencing, of whom around 200 received two doses of AZD1222 and about 25 received two doses of the MenACWY control vaccine. Trial participants were enrolled by age into subgroups of 18-55, 56-69 and 70-plus years, and approximately 150, 30 and 60 TCR-sequenced participants, respectively, were included in these subgroups.

The investigation overall reported the following: The 56-69-year group was small, and its depth increase did not reach significance, likely because of low power. Because no day 14 peak-response samples were available, the repertoires could be characterized only after the peak T cell response. Conclusions about previously exposed vaccinees are limited because only six or seven AZD1222 recipients were SARS-CoV-2 seropositive at baseline. Reportedly, almost half of the unique spike-specific TCRs recognized epitopes lying outside the regions that are mutated in the B.1.351 and B.1.1.7 variants. Vaccine-associated CD4 TCRs spanned the whole spike protein, with dominant responses in regions 160-218 and 743-854. A significant rise in spike-specific TCR breadth and depth was observed after two AZD1222 doses relative to day 0 and relative to MenACWY recipients. Participants were mostly white British, with more females than males. The authors suggested clonal diversity may have been underestimated.

Deletion took 2 bases off V and 3 bases off J, with a span of 11 bases between the germline ends. The germline V gene specifies MNHEY as CDR1 and SVGAGI as CDR2. There are 15 amino acids in the CDR3, from cysteine to phenylalanine inclusive. Only CDR3 DNA remains: 45 bases, in frame from the first base. The CDR3 regions of human TCRbeta chains were subjected to immunosequencing. As for the original processing: Repertoire TCRs were matched against a reference library of SARS-CoV-2-specific TCRs generated with the MIRA antigen-specificity platform. Breadth was defined as the fraction of unique TCRs that were SARS-CoV-2-associated. Depth was defined as the fraction of total T cells that were SARS-CoV-2-associated. Using the MIRA data, every spike-specific TCR was mapped to the spike region that the TCR reacted to and assigned to either a CD4 or a CD8 class. Log10-transformed breadth and depth values were compared by one-way ANOVA with Sidak's multiple comparisons tests. TCRdb stores this immuneACCESS table with in-frame sequences only. Part of the clones is absent; in the studies checked, under half of the shortfall reflects unresolved V genes, and no reason is known for the rest. V, J and clone size derive from that table, while D and trimming were established from the DNA sequence. This sample has 160,000 or so clones in its table, and more than 75% of those were observed once. The ten largest clones represent about 9.8% of the sample.

Concerning this clone: What this receptor recognizes is not known. No much larger clone is present one base from it, and per-base qualities are unavailable.

The label giving this sample's time point can be read as: about 28 days (+/-7) after the second vaccine dose. AZD1222 recipients whose second dose came at about 4 weeks and those whose second dose came at about 12 weeks were combined into one group, since spike-specific TCR depth and breadth did not differ between the two schedules. Samples from vaccinated people were obtained from the UK trials COV001 and COV002, which included a single-blind randomized controlled phase 2/3 trial of AZD1222 (ChAdOx1 nCoV-19) in healthy adults. Trial participant PBMC samples were collected at day 0 and day 28 after the second dose for TCRbeta chain sequencing.

Sequenced here: peripheral blood, sampled 28 days after the second AZD1222 dose. The receptor chain draws on TRBV6-5 and TRBJ1-5; TRBD1 is a possible D gene, resting on 5 matching bases. The clonotype originates from an adult who received the AZD1222 COVID-19 vaccine. The CDR3 protein: CASSYDGASNQPQHF. The DNA reads as follows: TGTGCCAGCAGTTACGACGGGGCATCCAATCAGCCCCAGCATTTT.